These 8 T cell receptor beta chains originate from one sample sequenced in a study of PD-1 blockade in classical Hodgkin lymphoma. Profiled with immunoSEQ multiplex PCR; TCRdb holds only in-frame clones, not every one. There are about 25,000 clones in the sample; 80% to 90% occur only once, and more than 5% lies in the top ten. Time point defined: cycle 4 day 1 (C4D1), after six to seven weeks of nivolumab. Relapse was seen in all patients after autologous stem cell transplantation, and brentuximab vedotin exposure was variable. The sequences come from peripheral blood mononuclear cells (PBMCs), collected before the fourth cycle of nivolumab. These receptors were collected from a human donor with classical Hodgkin lymphoma.

This sequence joins TRBV5-1 and TRBJ2-7; 9 nucleotides match TRBD1. Trimming cost V 4 bases and J 3 bases; bases outside gene matches: 5. Germline V CDR1 and CDR2: SGHRS, YFSETQ. The CDR3 covers 14 residues. Here the CDR3 DNA reads TGCGCCAGCAGCACGGGACAGGGAAACTACGAGCAGTACTTC. Its protein is CASSTGQGNYEQYF.

V is TRBV6-6 and J is TRBJ1-6; TRBD1 matches 9 bases. Unmatched junction bases numbered 4, after V lost 1 base and J lost 9 bases. Germline V gene lookup returns CDR1 MNHNY and CDR2 SVGAGI (reference sequence). The CDR3 runs 15 residues. CDR3 sequence (DNA): TGTGCCAGCAGTTACTTTACGGGACAGGGTTCACCCCTCCACTTT. As protein: CASSYFTGQGSPLHF.

The chain links TRBV7-2 to TRBJ2-5, with TRBD2 as a possible D gene (6 bases). The ends were cut back, 6 bases at V and 4 bases at J, with 12 bases in the middle. The length of the CDR3 is 13 residues. Germline V lookup: CDR1 SGHTA, CDR2 FQGNSA. The CDR3 here is CASSGGIGETQYF. CDR3 bases: TGTGCCAGCAGTGGGGGGATCGGAGAGACCCAGTACTTC.

The chain uses TRBV6-5 and TRBJ2-7; D is possibly TRBD2 (6 bases). The germline V gene has CDR1 MNHEY and CDR2 SVGAGI. This CDR3 has 13 residues. With 0 bases removed from V and 9 bases from J, the gap between germline ends came to 12 bases. The DNA for the CDR3 is TGTGCCAGCAGTTACTCCGGGGAGGTGAGGCAGTACTTC. It is translated as CASSYSGEVRQYF.

The DNA for the CDR3 is TGTGCCAGCAGGAGAACGGGGGGCGGCGACAATGAGCAGTTCTTC. It specifies CASRRTGGGDNEQFF. The chain couples TRBV2 to TRBJ2-1, with D perhaps matching TRBD2 (7 bases). CDR1 and CDR2 (germline): SNHLY, FYNNEI. The ends were cut back, 6 bases at V and 5 bases at J, with 17 bases in the middle. There are 15 residues in the CDR3.

The V and J genes are TRBV7-1 and TRBJ2-7; D may be TRBD1 or TRBD2 (5 bases each). TRBV7-1 is assigned to the ORF class and has an uncertain function. The CDR3 is 13 residues long. V was cut by 6 bases and J by 0 bases, with 9 bases left in between. The chain's CDR3 is CASREGSSYEQYF. The DNA for the CDR3 is TGTGCCAGCAGAGAGGGGTCCTCCTACGAGCAGTACTTC.

This chain links TRBV19 with TRBJ2-1, with 8 bases fitting TRBD1. Per the germline V gene, CDR1 is LNHDA and CDR2 is SQIVND (reference sequence). With V trimmed by 3 bases and J by 0 bases, 4 bases remained unmatched. The CDR3 has 16 residues. This CDR3 is CASSIRDRHSYNEQFF. The CDR3 DNA sequence: TGTGCCAGTAGTATCAGGGACAGGCACTCCTACAATGAGCAGTTCTTC.

The chain is built from TRBV18 and TRBJ2-7, with 7 bases matching TRBD1. The V gene end was trimmed by 6 bases and the J gene end by 3 bases; junction bases not matched to a gene: 11. The CDR3 is 15 residues long. Germline V CDR1 and CDR2: KGHSH, LQKENI. The DNA of the CDR3 is TGTGCCAGCTCGCAGACAGGGATGGCGGTCTACGAGCAGTACTTC. Encoded protein: CASSQTGMAVYEQYF. Together with reference TRBV18 and TRBJ2-7, the CDR3 gives the full variable domain: NAGVMQNPRHLVRRRGQEARLRCSPMKGHSHVYWYRQLPEEGLKFMVYLQKENIIDESGMPKERFSAEFPKEGPSILRIQQVVRGDSAAYFCASSQTGMAVYEQYFGPGTRLTVT.